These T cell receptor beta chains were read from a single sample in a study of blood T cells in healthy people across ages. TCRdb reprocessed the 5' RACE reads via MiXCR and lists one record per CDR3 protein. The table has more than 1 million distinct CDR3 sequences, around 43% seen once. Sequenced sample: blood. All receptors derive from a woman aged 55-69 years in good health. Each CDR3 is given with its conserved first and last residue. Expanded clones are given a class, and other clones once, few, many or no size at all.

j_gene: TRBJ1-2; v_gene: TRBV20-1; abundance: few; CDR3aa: CSARGVNYGYTF
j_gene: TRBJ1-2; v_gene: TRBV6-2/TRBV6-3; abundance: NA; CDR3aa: CASRQTNRGRHQDYGYTF
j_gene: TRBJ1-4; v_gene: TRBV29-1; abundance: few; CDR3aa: CSVEFSNEKLFF
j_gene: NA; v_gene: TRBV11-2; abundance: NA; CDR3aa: CASRPPGAEQYF
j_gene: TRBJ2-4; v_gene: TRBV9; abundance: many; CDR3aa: CASSLDGGDGTKNIQYF
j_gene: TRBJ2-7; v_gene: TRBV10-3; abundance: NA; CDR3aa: CAIRGQGHSYEQYF
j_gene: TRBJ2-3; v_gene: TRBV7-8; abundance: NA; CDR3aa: CASSLGTGERDTQYF
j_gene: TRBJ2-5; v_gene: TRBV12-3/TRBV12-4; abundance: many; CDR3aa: CASSATLVQETQYF
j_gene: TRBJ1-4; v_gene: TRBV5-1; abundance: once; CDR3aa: CASSLAAPFEKLFF
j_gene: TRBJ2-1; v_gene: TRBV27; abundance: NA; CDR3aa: CASSLRTSGMDEQFF
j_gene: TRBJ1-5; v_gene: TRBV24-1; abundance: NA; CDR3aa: CATSFRGSDQPQHF
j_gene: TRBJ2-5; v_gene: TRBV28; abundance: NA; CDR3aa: CASGAGGQGTQYF
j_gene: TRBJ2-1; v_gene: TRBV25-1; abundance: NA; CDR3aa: CASSITSGMSYNEQFF
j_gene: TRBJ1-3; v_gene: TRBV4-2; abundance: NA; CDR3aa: CASSQAGVGNTIYF
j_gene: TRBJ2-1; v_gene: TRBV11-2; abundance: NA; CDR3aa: CASSLKASGYEQFF
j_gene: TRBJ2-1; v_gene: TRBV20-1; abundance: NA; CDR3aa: CSARERREGRRNEQFF
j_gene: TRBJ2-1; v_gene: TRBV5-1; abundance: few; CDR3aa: CASSLALLRDTGTSDSYNEQFF
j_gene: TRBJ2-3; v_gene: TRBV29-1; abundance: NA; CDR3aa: CSVEVGTGGTDTQYF
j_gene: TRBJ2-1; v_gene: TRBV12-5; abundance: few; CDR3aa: CASGSSGLSYNEQFF
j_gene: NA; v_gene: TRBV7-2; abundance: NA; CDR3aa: CASITPGQGYEQYF
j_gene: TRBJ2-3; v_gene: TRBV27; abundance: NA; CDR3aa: CASSFLGQGARDTQYF
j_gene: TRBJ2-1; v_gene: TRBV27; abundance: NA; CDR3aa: CASSLSMAGGNEQFF
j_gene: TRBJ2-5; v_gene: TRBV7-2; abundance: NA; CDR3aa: CASSRLVGYEQYF
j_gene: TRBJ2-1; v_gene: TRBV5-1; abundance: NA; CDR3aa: CASSLGAGLSTYNEQFF
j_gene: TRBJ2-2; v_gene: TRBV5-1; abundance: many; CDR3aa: CASSASTGELFF
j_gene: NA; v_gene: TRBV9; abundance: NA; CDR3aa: CASSVIFLAGAKGYEQYF
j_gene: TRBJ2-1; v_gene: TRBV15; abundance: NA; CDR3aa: CATSSPTGRAGANEQFF
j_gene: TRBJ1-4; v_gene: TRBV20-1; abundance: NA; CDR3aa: CSASRPGSTNEKLFF
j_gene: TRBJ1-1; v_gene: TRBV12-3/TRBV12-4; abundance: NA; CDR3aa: CASSFRPAGNTEAFF
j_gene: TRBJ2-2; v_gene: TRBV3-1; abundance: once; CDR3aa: CASSHSGGELFF
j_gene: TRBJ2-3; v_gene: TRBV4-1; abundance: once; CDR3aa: CAGSQGGRDTQYF
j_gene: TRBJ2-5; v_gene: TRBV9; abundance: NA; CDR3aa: CASSVATGRAGYNEQYF
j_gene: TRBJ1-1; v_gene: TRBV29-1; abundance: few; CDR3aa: CSVEGRESEAFF
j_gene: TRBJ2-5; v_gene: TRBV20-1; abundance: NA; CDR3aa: CSANGRLAARETQYF
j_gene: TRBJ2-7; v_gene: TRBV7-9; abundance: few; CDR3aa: CASTDSKGTQGEDPTYEQYF
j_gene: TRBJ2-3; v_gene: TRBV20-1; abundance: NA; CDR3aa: CSAAQGGTDTQYF
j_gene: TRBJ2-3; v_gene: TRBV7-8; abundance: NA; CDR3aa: CASSLARQRTDTQYF
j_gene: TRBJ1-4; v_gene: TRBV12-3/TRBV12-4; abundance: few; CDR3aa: CASSLGATLFF
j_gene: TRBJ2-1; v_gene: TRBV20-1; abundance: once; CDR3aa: CSVVTRTSGRGANEQFF
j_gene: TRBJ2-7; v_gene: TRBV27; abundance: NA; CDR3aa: CATPRQGHSYEQYF
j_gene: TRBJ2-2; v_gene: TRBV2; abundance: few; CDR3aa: CASSGTSGMYTGELFF
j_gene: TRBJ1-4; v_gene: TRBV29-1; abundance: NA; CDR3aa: CSVSVRGPDEKLFF
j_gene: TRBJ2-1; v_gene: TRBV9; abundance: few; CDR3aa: CASSGSGTIPSEQFF
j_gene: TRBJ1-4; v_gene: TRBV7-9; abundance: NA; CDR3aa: CASSPSALSGEKLFF
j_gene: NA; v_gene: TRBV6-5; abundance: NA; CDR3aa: CARSLAGRTYEQYF
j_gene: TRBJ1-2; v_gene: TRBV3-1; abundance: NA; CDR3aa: CASSQVARGGHGYTF
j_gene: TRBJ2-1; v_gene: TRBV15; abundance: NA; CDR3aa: CATSRTRGAAYNEQFF
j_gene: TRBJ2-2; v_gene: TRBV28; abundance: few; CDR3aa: CASTSGNTGELFF
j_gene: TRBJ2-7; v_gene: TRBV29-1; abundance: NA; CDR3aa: CSVGTGGEQYF
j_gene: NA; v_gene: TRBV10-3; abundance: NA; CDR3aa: CAISSPTSGLSYEQYF
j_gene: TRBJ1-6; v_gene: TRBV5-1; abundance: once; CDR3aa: CASSPAGQGSPLHF
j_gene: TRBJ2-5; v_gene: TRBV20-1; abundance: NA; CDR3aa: CSARPRTGRETQYF
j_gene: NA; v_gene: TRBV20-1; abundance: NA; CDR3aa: CSARLSRGRQETQFF
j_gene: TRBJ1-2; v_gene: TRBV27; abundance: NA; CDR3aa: CASSGSGALYGYTF
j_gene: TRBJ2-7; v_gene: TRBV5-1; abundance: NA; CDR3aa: CASSLDPGAGSYEQYF
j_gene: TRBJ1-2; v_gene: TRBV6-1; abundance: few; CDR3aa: CASLEGGGYGYTF
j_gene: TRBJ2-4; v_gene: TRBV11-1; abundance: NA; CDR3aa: CASSWGPLAKNIQYF
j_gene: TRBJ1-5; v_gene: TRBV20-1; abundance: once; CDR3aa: CSARMGYSNQPQHF
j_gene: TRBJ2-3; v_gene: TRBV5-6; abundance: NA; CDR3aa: CASVREPTDTQYF
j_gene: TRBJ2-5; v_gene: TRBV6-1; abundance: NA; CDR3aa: CASRVLWRETPGETQYF